Detailed here is one T cell receptor (beta chain). Its antigen is not identified. Reverse transcription of all isolated RNA meant that expressed TCRB transcripts were sequenced. Measured with immunoSEQ multiplex PCR; TCRdb has only the in-frame clones, and not every one. The sample contains roughly 130,000 clones, around 8.7% of which appear only once. A sort by CD45RO/CCR7/CD25/CD127/CD95/CD27 yielded CD4+ naive, central memory, regulatory and stem cell-like memory cells. This sample stems from a study of beta chain features in type 1 diabetes. Germline V gene lookup returns CDR1 SEHNR and CDR2 FQNEAQ (reference sequence). Losses at the gene ends were 4 bases for V and 7 bases for J; bases not matched to a gene: 7. The CDR3 length is 16 residues. Findings of the study overall: Patients with Type 1 diabetes showed moderately but significantly shorter TCRB CDR3s in all four CD4+ subsets. PCR might favor shorter templates, equally in patients and controls.

The clonotype comes from a man between 18 and 35 years old in good health. The specimen was central memory CD4+ T cells from blood. The gene calls are TRBV7-9 and TRBJ2-1, with TRBD2 matching over 13 bases. The CDR3 coding sequence is TGTGCCAGCAGCTCGGGGGGACTAGCGGGGCCAAATGAGCAGTTCTTC. Protein product: CASSSGGLAGPNEQFF.